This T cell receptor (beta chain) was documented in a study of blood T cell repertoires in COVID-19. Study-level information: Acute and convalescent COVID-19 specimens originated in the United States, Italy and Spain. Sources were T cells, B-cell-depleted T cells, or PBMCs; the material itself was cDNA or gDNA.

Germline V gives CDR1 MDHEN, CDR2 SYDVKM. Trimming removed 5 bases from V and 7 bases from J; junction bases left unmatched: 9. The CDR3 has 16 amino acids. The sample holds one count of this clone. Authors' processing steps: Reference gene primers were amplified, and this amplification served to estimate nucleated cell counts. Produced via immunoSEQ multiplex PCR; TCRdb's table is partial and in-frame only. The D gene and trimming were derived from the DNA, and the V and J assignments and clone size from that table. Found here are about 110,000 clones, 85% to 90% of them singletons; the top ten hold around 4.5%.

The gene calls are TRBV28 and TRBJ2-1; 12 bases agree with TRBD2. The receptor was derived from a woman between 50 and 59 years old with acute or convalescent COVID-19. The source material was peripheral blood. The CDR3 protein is CASSTRTSGTQNEQFF. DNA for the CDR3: TGTGCCAGCAGTACCCGGACTAGCGGGACCCAAAATGAGCAGTTCTTC.